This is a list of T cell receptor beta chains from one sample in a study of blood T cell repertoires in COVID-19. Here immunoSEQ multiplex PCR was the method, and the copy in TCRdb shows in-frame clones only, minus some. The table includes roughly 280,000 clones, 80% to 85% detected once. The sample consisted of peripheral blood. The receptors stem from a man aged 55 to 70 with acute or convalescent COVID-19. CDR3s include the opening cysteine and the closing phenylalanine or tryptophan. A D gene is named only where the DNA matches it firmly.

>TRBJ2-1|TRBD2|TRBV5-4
CASSRGGVQYNEQFF
TGTGCCAGCAGCCGCGGGGGGGTGCAGTACAATGAGCAGTTCTTC
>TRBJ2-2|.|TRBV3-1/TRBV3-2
CASSLTTGGGRELFF
TGTGCCAGCAGCCTTACCACGGGGGGCGGCCGGGAGCTGTTTTTT
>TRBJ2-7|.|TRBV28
CASSLYRAGSPYEQYF
TGTGCCAGCAGTTTATATCGAGCGGGCAGCCCCTACGAGCAGTACTTC
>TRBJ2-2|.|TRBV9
CASSVELAWDTGELFF
TGTGCCAGCAGCGTAGAATTAGCGTGGGACACCGGGGAGCTGTTTTTT
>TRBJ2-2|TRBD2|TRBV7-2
CASSLAGLAGATGELFF
TGTGCCAGCAGCTTAGCAGGGCTAGCGGGAGCCACTGGGGAGCTGTTTTTT
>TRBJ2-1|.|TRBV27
CASGWGGVNEQFF
TGTGCCAGCGGTTGGGGAGGAGTCAATGAGCAGTTCTTC
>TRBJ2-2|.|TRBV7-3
CASSLISPGSNTGELFF
TGTGCCAGCAGCTTAATATCCCCCGGGAGTAACACCGGGGAGCTGTTTTTT
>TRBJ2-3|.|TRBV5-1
CASSYAIAITDTQYF
TGCGCCAGCAGTTACGCGATAGCGATCACAGATACGCAGTATTTT
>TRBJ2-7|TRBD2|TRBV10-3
CAISGGGRAYEQYF
TGTGCCATCAGTGGTGGCGGGAGGGCCTACGAGCAGTACTTC
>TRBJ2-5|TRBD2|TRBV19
CATQGPHGTSGGASETQYF
TGTGCCACCCAGGGTCCCCACGGGACTAGCGGGGGGGCGTCTGAGACCCAGTACTTC
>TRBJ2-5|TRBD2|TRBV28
CASSRLAGGYQETQYF
TGTGCCAGCAGCCGCCTAGCGGGAGGCTACCAAGAGACCCAGTACTTC
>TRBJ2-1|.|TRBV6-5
CASEKRGTGNNEQFF
TGTGCCAGCGAAAAGCGGGGGACAGGGAACAATGAGCAGTTCTTC
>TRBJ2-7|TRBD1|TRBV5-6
CASSSPGTGISYEQYF
TGTGCCAGCAGCTCACCCGGGACAGGTATTTCCTACGAGCAGTACTTC
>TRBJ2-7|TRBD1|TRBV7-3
CASSPGTGAIHEQYF
TGTGCCAGCAGCCCAGGGACAGGGGCGATCCACGAGCAGTACTTC
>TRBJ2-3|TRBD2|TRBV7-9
CASSLVGGADTQYF
TGTGCCAGCAGCTTAGTCGGGGGGGCTGATACGCAGTATTTT
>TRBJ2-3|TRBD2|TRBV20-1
CSASPLAGDTQYF
TGCAGTGCTAGTCCCCTAGCGGGCGATACGCAGTATTTT
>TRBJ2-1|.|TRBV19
CASSSRHLASEQFF
TGTGCCAGTAGTTCCCGGCACCTAGCGAGTGAGCAGTTCTTC
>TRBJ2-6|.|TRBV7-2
CASSLRGGGSGANVLTF
TGTGCCAGCAGCTTAAGGGGGGGCGGATCTGGGGCCAACGTCCTGACTTTC